The T cell receptor (beta chain) under discussion was sequenced for a study of shared clonotypes between healthy human individuals. This clone was observed once. The antigen is not known. Germline CDR1 is SNHLY and CDR2 is FYNNEI. Losses at the gene ends were 4 bases for V and 0 bases for J; bases not matched to a gene: 6. The CDR3 has 16 amino acids. Study results and limitations: Sorted-subset sequencing was shown by rarefaction to be incomplete despite large depth. The small donor group covered limited genetic and exposure diversity. The study found 4.5% to 5% of naive CD4 clonotypes shared across a few donors. Estimated richness was generally greater in naive than memory subsets.

The table came from immunoSEQ multiplex PCR; TCRdb's copy has only in-frame clones and leaves some out. The repertoire holds some 1,900,000 clones, with roughly 95% as singletons. Naive CD8 cells comprised CD45RO-negative, CCR7-positively selected cells, excluding terminally differentiated effector memory CD45RA+ cells. This TCR was recovered from a man aged 18 to 30 in good health. The V gene is TRBV2, the J gene TRBJ2-3; 8 bases agree with TRBD2. Sequenced: naive CD8+ T cells sorted from blood. The CDR3 is CASSVTGGASTDTQYF. DNA of the CDR3: TGTGCCAGCAGTGTAACGGGAGGGGCTAGCACAGATACGCAGTATTTT.